The 30 T cell receptor beta chains below were found in one sample sequenced in a study of shared clonotypes between healthy human individuals. Method: immunoSEQ multiplex PCR; TCRdb's copy keeps in-frame clones and lacks some. Here the sample spans 1.5 million to 2.5 million clones, roughly 95% being singletons. CD45RO-negative, CCR7-positively selected cells formed the naive CD8 fraction, excluding terminally differentiated effector memory CD45RA+ cells. Sequencing was carried out using naive CD8+ T cells sorted from blood. Receptor source: a man younger than 35 in good health.

The sample holds one count of this clone. This chain joins TRBV7-9 and TRBJ1-3, with a tentative D call TRBD1 (6 bases). The germline V gene encodes CDR1 SEHNR and CDR2 FQNEAQ (reference sequence). V lost 4 bases and J 1 base, leaving 11 bases between the germline ends. CDR3 length: 15 residues. In nucleotides, the CDR3 is TGTGCCAGCAGCTCCCCGGACAGATCTGGAAACACCATATATTTT. As protein: CASSSPDRSGNTIYF. Full variable domain (remainder filled in from reference TRBV7-9 and TRBJ1-3): DTGVSQNPRHKITKRGQNVTFRCDPISEHNRLYWYRQTLGQGPEFLTYFQNEAQLEKSRLLSDRFSAERPKGSFSTLEIQRTEQGDSAMYLCASSSPDRSGNTIYFGEGSWLTVV.

Only one count was recorded for this clone. The chain employs TRBV28 and TRBJ2-5, with D possibly being TRBD2 (6 bases). Germline CDR1 is MDHEN and CDR2 is SYDVKM. The CDR3 consists of 14 residues. Trimming cost V 4 bases and J 7 bases, with 16 bases left between them. Here the CDR3 reads CASSSRGGKVTQYF. The CDR3 region has the DNA TGTGCCAGCAGTTCTCGTGGGGGGAAAGTGACCCAGTACTTC.

This clone has a single count. This chain uses TRBV27 with TRBJ2-7; 9 nucleotides agree with TRBD1. From germline, CDR1 is MNHEY and CDR2 SMNVEV (reference sequence). The J segment lost 5 bases and the V segment lost 4 bases, leaving 6 bases of the junction unmatched. The CDR3 totals 14 residues. The CDR3 spells CASSYDRGVNEQYF. CDR3 in DNA: TGTGCCAGCAGTTACGACAGGGGGGTAAACGAGCAGTACTTC.

This chain links TRBV10-2 with TRBJ1-5; 10 bases match TRBD1. The CDR3 loop spans 13 amino acids. Germline CDR1 reads WSHSY; CDR2 reads SAAADI. Trimming cost V 4 bases and J 8 bases; bases outside gene matches: 2. In DNA, the CDR3 is TGCGCCAGCAGTGGGACAGGGGGGGAGCCCCAGCATTTT. Its protein is CASSGTGGEPQHF.

The chain employs TRBV2 and TRBJ1-4; no definite D call. V gave up 7 bases and J gave up 4 bases, with 16 bases separating them. The CDR3 covers 15 residues. In germline, CDR1 is SNHLY, CDR2 FYNNEI. In DNA form, the CDR3 reads TGTGCCAGCAACAACCCGTACACCATTAATGAAAAACTGTTTTTT. It translates to CASNNPYTINEKLFF.

Concerning this clone itself: The same CDR3 can be traced to other DNA sequences in this sample. The V and J genes are TRBV4-3 and TRBJ1-2; weak D call: TRBD1 (5 bases). Per germline, CDR1 LGHNA and CDR2 YSLEER. This CDR3 has 13 residues. Between the trimmed V and J ends, which lost 0 bases and 5 bases, there was a span of 7 bases. The CDR3 here is CASSQEGGYGYTF. The CDR3 DNA reads TGCGCCAGCAGCCAAGAGGGGGGGTATGGCTACACCTTC.

The chain has TRBV11-3 and TRBJ2-5; D tentatively fits TRBD1 or TRBD2 (6 bases each). Trimming pared 4 bases from V and 9 bases from J, leaving 12 bases between. CDR3 size: 12 residues. Germline loops: CDR1 SGHNT, CDR2 YENEEA. The CDR3 nucleotides read TGTGCCAGCAGCTCGGAGGGGGGCGCCCAGTACTTC. Translating gives CASSSEGGAQYF.

The chain combines TRBV4-1 with TRBJ2-5; unclear D gene. The J call may be incorrect, as the DNA end agrees better with TRBJ2-7. The length of the CDR3 is 15 residues. The germline V gene encodes CDR1 MGHRA and CDR2 YSYEKL. DNA of the CDR3: TGCGCCAGCAGCCAAGCTCTAACAGCTAACTACGAGCAGTACTTC. Protein product: CASSQALTANYEQYF.

A single count supports this clone. This chain uses TRBV5-1 with TRBJ1-1, with TRBD1 identical over 8 bases. The CDR3 is 16 amino acids. J was trimmed by 1 base and V by 5 bases; bases with no gene match: 10. Germline V CDR1 and CDR2: SGHRS, YFSETQ. DNA of the CDR3: TGCGCCAGCAGAGGTGGATCAGGGGGCGAGAACACTGAAGCTTTCTTT. Its translation: CASRGGSGGENTEAFF.

V and J are TRBV7-8 and TRBJ1-1, with D maybe TRBD1 (6 bases). Germline V gene lookup returns CDR1 SGHVS and CDR2 FQNEAQ. The CDR3 length is 18 residues. Trimming left V 3 bases short and J 5 bases short, with 25 bases between. The CDR3 nucleotides read TGTGCCAGCAGCTTTCCATCCGACAGGACTCGGAGGGGGACTGAAGCTTTCTTT. As protein: CASSFPSDRTRRGTEAFF.

This clone occurred a few times. The J gene is TRBJ1-2, the V gene TRBV7-9, with 7 bases aligning to TRBD1. The junction had 9 bases not matched to a gene; V was cut back by 1 base and J by 4 bases. Germline V gives CDR1 SEHNR, CDR2 FQNEAQ (reference sequence). CDR3 length equals 16 residues. The CDR3 is CASSLGRQGVSYGYTF. CDR3 in DNA: TGTGCCAGCAGCTTAGGTCGACAGGGAGTGTCCTATGGCTACACCTTC. Full variable domain (rest looked up from reference TRBV7-9 and TRBJ1-2): DTGVSQNPRHKITKRGQNVTFRCDPISEHNRLYWYRQTLGQGPEFLTYFQNEAQLEKSRLLSDRFSAERPKGSFSTLEIQRTEQGDSAMYLCASSLGRQGVSYGYTFGSGTRLTVV.

Remarks on this clone: A much larger clone lies one base from this, so it may be a read error. This same CDR3 is encoded by further DNA sequences in the sample. The chain combines TRBV7-2 with TRBJ2-7; TRBD2 is a possible D gene (6 bases). Germline CDR1 is SGHTA and CDR2 is FQGNSA. The CDR3 spans 13 residues. The ends were cut back, 1 base at V and 4 bases at J, with 8 bases in the middle. CDR3 nucleotides: TGTGCCAGCAGCTTAGGGCGGGGTTACGAGCAGTACTTC. This gives the protein CASSLGRGYEQYF.

The chain uses TRBV4-1 and TRBJ1-3, with no clear D. The germline gives CDR1 MGHRA, CDR2 YSYEKL. This CDR3 contains 15 residues. V was cut by 0 bases and J by 1 base, with 7 bases left in between. For the CDR3, the DNA is TGCGCCAGCAGCCAAGATATCAGGTCTGGAAACACCATATATTTT. It specifies CASSQDIRSGNTIYF.

This sequence joins TRBV27 and TRBJ1-5; D gene unclear. The CDR3 contains 15 residues. From germline, CDR1 is MNHEY and CDR2 SMNVEV (reference sequence). V lost 4 bases, J lost 2 bases, and 12 bases lay in between. DNA of the CDR3: TGTGCCAGCAGTTGGGGAGGAGGCGGCAATCAGCCCCAGCATTTT. This encodes CASSWGGGGNQPQHF.

This rearrangement joins TRBV6-1 to TRBJ2-7; 13 bases map to TRBD2. This CDR3 region has 15 residues. Germline V gene lookup returns CDR1 MNHNS and CDR2 SASEGT. V dropped 7 bases and J dropped 4; count of bases not matched to a gene: 7. The CDR3 sequence is CASIRTSGSWYEQYF. The CDR3 nucleotides are TGTGCCAGCATTCGGACTAGCGGGAGTTGGTACGAGCAGTACTTC.

The J gene is TRBJ2-7, the V gene TRBV5-4; TRBD1 agrees at 9 bases. V lost 3 bases and J lost 3; bases outside the gene matches: 4. Germline V gene data show CDR1 as SGHNT and CDR2 as YYREEE (reference sequence). This CDR3 is 14 amino acids long. The CDR3 loop is CASSSRGQGYEQYF. CDR3 in DNA: TGTGCCAGCAGCTCAAGGGGACAGGGCTACGAGCAGTACTTC.

As to this clone: The sample holds other DNA sequences that translate to the same CDR3. This chain connects TRBV27 to TRBJ2-7; no firm D call. The CDR3 contains 13 residues. Trimming cost V 1 base and J 5 bases, with 9 bases left between them. Looked up from germline, CDR1 is MNHEY and CDR2 is SMNVEV (reference sequence). The DNA for the CDR3 is TGTGCCAGCAGTTTATGGGGTGGCGACGAGCAGTACTTC. Translated, it gives CASSLWGGDEQYF.

The CDR3, as DNA: TGTGCTAGTGGTGCCTGGGACAGCTATGGCTACACCTTC. Translated: CASGAWDSYGYTF. This chain connects TRBV12-5 to TRBJ1-2, with TRBD1 matching over 7 bases. This CDR3 spans 13 amino acids. Trimming at V came to 5 bases and at J to 4 bases, leaving 4 bases not matched to a gene. Germline V gene data show CDR1 as LGHNT and CDR2 as FRNRAP. Using reference TRBV12-5 and TRBJ1-2 for the parts outside the CDR3, the full variable domain is DARVTQTPRHKVTEMGQEVTMRCQPILGHNTVFWYRQTMMQGLELLAYFRNRAPLDDSGMPKDRFSAEMPDATLATLKIQPSEPRDSAVYFCASGAWDSYGYTFGSGTRLTVV.

The genes are TRBV11-2 and TRBJ1-2; perhaps TRBD1 as D (5 bases). The CDR3 extends over 16 amino acids. V was cut by 5 bases and J by 4 bases, with 20 bases left in between. Germline-derived CDR1 and CDR2 are SGHAT and FQNNGV. This CDR3 is CASSPSVRPDSYGYTF. DNA of the CDR3: TGTGCCAGCAGCCCCTCGGTCCGCCCAGACAGCTATGGCTACACCTTC.

V and J are TRBV4-1 and TRBJ1-5; 9 bases agree with TRBD1. The V gene's germline CDR1 is MGHRA and CDR2 YSYEKL. V shed 0 bases and J 6 bases; nucleotides not matched to a gene: 3. This CDR3 comprises 15 residues. The CDR3 nucleotides read TGCGCCAGCAGCCAAGAAACAGGGGGCGTTCAGCCCCAGCATTTT. Translated: CASSQETGGVQPQHF.

This sequence joins TRBV2 and TRBJ1-1, with unresolved D. Trimming shortened V by 4 bases and J by 2 bases, and 8 bases separated the two germline ends. Germline-derived CDR1 and CDR2 are SNHLY and FYNNEI. CDR3 length equals 13 residues. CDR3 sequence reads: CASSAWVNTEAFF. The CDR3 nucleotides read TGTGCCAGCAGTGCGTGGGTTAACACTGAAGCTTTCTTT.

V and J are TRBV21-1 and TRBJ2-7. TRBV21-1 is a listed pseudogene. The CDR3 runs 14 residues. The CDR3 nucleotides are TGTGCCAGCAGCAAAGGCTCATACGTCTACGAGCAGTACTTC. As protein: CASSKGSYVYEQYF.

This clone has just a few counts. The chain recombines TRBV13 with TRBJ1-2; tentative D call: TRBD1 (5 bases). V lost 7 bases and J 8 bases, leaving 8 bases between the germline ends. CDR3 length equals 10 residues. Per the germline V gene, CDR1 is PRHDT and CDR2 is FYEKMQ (reference sequence). CDR3 DNA: TGTGCCAGCAAGGGGAGCGGCTACACCTTC. Protein: CASKGSGYTF.

This rearrangement joins TRBV27 to TRBJ2-7, with TRBD1 as a possible D gene (6 bases). Trimming shortened V by 0 bases and J by 0 bases, and 12 bases separated the two germline ends. Germline V CDR1 and CDR2: MNHEY, SMNVEV (reference sequence). The CDR3 runs 16 residues. The CDR3 bases are TGTGCCAGCAGTTTATCGGTGGGGGCCTTCTCCTACGAGCAGTACTTC. It codes for CASSLSVGAFSYEQYF.

This chain joins TRBV6-5 and TRBJ2-1; D remains unclear. CDR1 is MNHEY and CDR2 is SVGAGI in the germline V gene. V shed 6 bases and J shed 0 bases, with 12 bases lying between them. This CDR3 comprises 15 residues. For the CDR3, the DNA is TGTGCCAGCAGCTTCAGCCAGAGCTCCTACAATGAGCAGTTCTTC. Translating gives CASSFSQSSYNEQFF.

The V and J genes are TRBV6-6 and TRBJ2-7; 8 bases are shared with TRBD1. Trimming cost V 7 bases and J 4 bases; bases outside gene matches: 6. The V gene's germline CDR1 is MNHNY and CDR2 SVGAGI (reference sequence). This CDR3 contains 13 residues. The CDR3 sequence is CASTGRGQYEQYF. The CDR3 region has the DNA TGTGCCAGCACAGGCAGGGGGCAGTACGAGCAGTACTTC.

V usage is TRBV11-2 and J usage is TRBJ1-1, with 8 bases aligning to TRBD1. The ends lost 0 bases at V and 5 bases at J; junction bases unmatched: 5. This CDR3 has 15 amino acids. Germline CDR1 SGHAT, CDR2 FQNNGV. The CDR3 nucleotides read TGTGCCAGCAGCTTAGATCAGGGGGCGCGGACTGAAGCTTTCTTT. Amino acid sequence: CASSLDQGARTEAFF.

The chain has TRBV13 and TRBJ2-6; tentative D call: TRBD1 (7 bases). Germline V gene sequence: CDR1 PRHDT, CDR2 FYEKMQ (reference sequence). This CDR3 has 17 residues. Trimming stripped 0 bases from V and 3 bases from J, with 12 bases between. Here the CDR3 DNA reads TGTGCCAGCAGCTTAGGTCCAGGGGGGAATGGGGCCAACGTCCTGACTTTC. It codes for CASSLGPGGNGANVLTF.

This chain uses TRBV6-6 with TRBJ2-7; no clear D gene. Trimming pared 0 bases from V and 2 bases from J, leaving 11 bases between. Germline V gene data show CDR1 as MNHNY and CDR2 as SVGAGI (reference sequence). The CDR3 length is 15 residues. Here the CDR3 reads CASSYSDPLTYEQYF. CDR3 sequence (DNA): TGTGCCAGCAGTTACTCGGATCCACTAACCTACGAGCAGTACTTC.

Worth noting for this clone: Distinct nucleotide sequences in the sample also encode this CDR3. The chain combines TRBV19 with TRBJ2-7; no reliable D call. V gave up 0 bases and J gave up 0 bases, with 6 bases separating them. Germline V gene data show CDR1 as LNHDA and CDR2 as SQIVND (reference sequence). This CDR3 contains 14 residues. This chain's CDR3 is CASSIEGFSYEQYF. CDR3 DNA sequence: TGTGCCAGTAGTATAGAAGGGTTCTCCTACGAGCAGTACTTC.